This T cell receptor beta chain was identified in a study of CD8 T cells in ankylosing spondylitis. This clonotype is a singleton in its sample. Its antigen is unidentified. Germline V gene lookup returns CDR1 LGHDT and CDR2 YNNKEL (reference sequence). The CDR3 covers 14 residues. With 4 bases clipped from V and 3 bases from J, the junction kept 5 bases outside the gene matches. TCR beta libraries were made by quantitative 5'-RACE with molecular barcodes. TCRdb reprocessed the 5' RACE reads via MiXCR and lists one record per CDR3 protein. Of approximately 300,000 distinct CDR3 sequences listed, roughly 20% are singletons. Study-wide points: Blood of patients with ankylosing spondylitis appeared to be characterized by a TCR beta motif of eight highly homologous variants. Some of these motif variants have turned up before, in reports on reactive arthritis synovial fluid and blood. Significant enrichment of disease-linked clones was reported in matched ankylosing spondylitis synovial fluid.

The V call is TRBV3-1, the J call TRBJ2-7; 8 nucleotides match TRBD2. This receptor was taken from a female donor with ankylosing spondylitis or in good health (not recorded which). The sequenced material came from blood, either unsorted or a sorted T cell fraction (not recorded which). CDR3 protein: CASSPGLGIYEQYF. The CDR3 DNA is TGTGCCAGCAGCCCGGGACTAGGGATCTACGAGCAGTACTTC.